These 20 T cell receptor beta chains were all obtained from the same sample, sequenced in a study of T cells in localized non-small cell lung cancer. Sequencing used immunoSEQ multiplex PCR; TCRdb keeps in-frame clones, though not all of them. The sample yields fewer than 1,500 clones, 19% seen once. The material sequenced was lung tumor tissue, taken before any cancer treatment. The receptors shown here come from a woman between 35 and 70 years old with stage I lung adenocarcinoma.

This sequence joins TRBV19 and TRBJ1-1; weak D call: TRBD1 (5 bases). The CDR3 length is 13 residues. Trimming stripped 3 bases from V and 4 bases from J, with 9 bases between. Germline-derived CDR1 and CDR2 are LNHDA and SQIVND (reference sequence). In nucleotides, the CDR3 is TGTGCCAGTAGTATTTCGGGGCGCACTGAAGCTTTCTTT. It translates to CASSISGRTEAFF.

By sample share, this clone is medium-sized. J is TRBJ1-1 and V is TRBV11-3; 7 bases align to TRBD1. The V gene end was trimmed by 3 bases and the J gene end by 3 bases; junction bases not matched to a gene: 4. CDR3 length: 14 amino acids. The germline V gene encodes CDR1 SGHNT and CDR2 YENEEA. CDR3 sequence: CASSLVQGDTEAFF. The CDR3 nucleotides read TGTGCCAGCAGCTTGGTCCAGGGGGACACTGAAGCTTTCTTT.

This clone occurred a few times. The chain recombines TRBV30 with TRBJ1-6; D unresolved. The length of the CDR3 is 15 residues. Germline values: CDR1 GTSNPN, CDR2 SVGIG (reference sequence). Trimming cost V 3 bases and J 4 bases, with 13 bases left between them. The CDR3 DNA reads as TGTGCCTGGAGCTGGACGGCATTGTATAATTCACCCCTCCACTTT. This encodes CAWSWTALYNSPLHF.

The chain joins TRBV6-8 to TRBJ2-7; D is ambiguous. The CDR3 loop spans 12 amino acids. CDR1 MNHGY and CDR2 SAAAGT come from the germline V gene. The CDR3 region has the DNA TGTGCAATTCGCGGCGGAGCCTACGAGCAGTACTTC. Translation gives CAIRGGAYEQYF.

This clone was detected only a few times. This chain links TRBV6-8 with TRBJ1-1, with 8 nucleotides matching TRBD1. The CDR3 length is 18 residues. Trimming at V came to 8 bases and at J to 2 bases, leaving 19 bases not matched to a gene. The germline gives CDR1 MNHGY, CDR2 SAAAGT. The CDR3 is CASHPFSGTGNDNTEAFF. The DNA for the CDR3 is TGTGCCAGCCATCCTTTTTCCGGGACAGGCAACGATAACACTGAAGCTTTCTTT.

The chain joins TRBV30 to TRBJ1-5, with TRBD1 as a possible D gene (5 bases). This CDR3 has 13 amino acids. Germline loops: CDR1 GTSNPN, CDR2 SVGIG (reference sequence). Trimming left V 2 bases short and J 3 bases short, with 8 bases between. The CDR3 nucleotides read TGTGCCTGGAGTTTACAGGTCAATCAGCCCCAGCATTTT. It translates to CAWSLQVNQPQHF.

This clone rates as medium-sized. Here the CDR3 DNA reads TGTGCCAGCAGCTTAGAAGGGGTCAGGGGGTTCTCCTATAATTCACCCCTCCACTTT. As protein: CASSLEGVRGFSYNSPLHF. The chain recombines TRBV11-3 with TRBJ1-6; 7 bases fit TRBD1. This CDR3 spans 19 amino acids. Germline CDR1 is SGHNT and CDR2 is YENEEA. Trimming at V came to 0 bases and at J to 0 bases, leaving 8 bases not matched to a gene.

CDR3: CASSPTLGRDTQYF. CDR3 nucleotides: TGTGCCAGCTCACCGACTTTGGGCAGAGATACGCAGTATTTT. The genes are TRBV18 and TRBJ2-3; D is unclear. V lost 3 bases and J 5 bases, leaving 12 bases between the germline ends. Germline V gene data show CDR1 as KGHSH and CDR2 as LQKENI. CDR3 size: 14 residues.

This chain joins TRBV9 and TRBJ2-5, with a tentative D call TRBD1 (7 bases). CDR3 length: 16 residues. V lost 0 bases and J 5 bases, leaving 17 bases between the germline ends. Germline V CDR1 and CDR2: SGDLS, YYNGEE. CDR3 nucleotides: TGTGCCAGCAGCGTAGTTCCCGGAGGGGGCGGGGAGACCCAGTACTTC. This codes for CASSVVPGGGGETQYF.

The gene calls are TRBV5-1 and TRBJ1-1; a weak D match, TRBD1 (6 bases). Germline CDR1 reads SGHRS; CDR2 reads YFSETQ. V was shortened by 0 bases and J by 1 base, with 10 bases between the two germline ends. This CDR3 has 15 amino acids. This CDR3 reads CASSLGGTPNTEAFF. The DNA of the CDR3 is TGCGCCAGCAGCTTGGGTGGGACACCGAACACTGAAGCTTTCTTT.

This clone was found a few times. CDR3 sequence reads: CASSQIPADEQFF. The CDR3, as DNA: TGTGCCAGCTCACAAATACCCGCGGATGAGCAGTTCTTC. The chain carries TRBV18 and TRBJ2-1; D gene unclear. V lost 4 bases, J lost 8 bases, and 12 bases lay in between. Germline loops: CDR1 KGHSH, CDR2 LQKENI. The CDR3 has 13 amino acids.

In its sample, this clone was seen a few times. This rearrangement joins TRBV6-8 to TRBJ1-1; no clear D gene. CDR1 is MNHGY and CDR2 is SAAAGT in the germline V gene. V was shortened by 6 bases and J by 1 base, with 9 bases between the two germline ends. The CDR3 contains 13 residues. The CDR3 here is CASRVDGNTEAFF. The CDR3 coding sequence is TGTGCCAGCAGGGTAGACGGGAACACTGAAGCTTTCTTT.

The table lists this clone with a few counts. The chain employs TRBV6-8 and TRBJ1-3; D not certain. The CDR3 loop spans 14 amino acids. V was shortened by 2 bases and J by 0 bases, with 5 bases between the two germline ends. CDR1 MNHGY and CDR2 SAAAGT come from the germline V gene. The DNA for the CDR3 is TGTGCCAGCAGTTACGGAAGCTCTGGAAACACCATATATTTT. It specifies CASSYGSSGNTIYF.

This chain links TRBV5-1 with TRBJ2-6; D possibly corresponds to TRBD2 (5 bases). Per germline, CDR1 SGHRS and CDR2 YFSETQ. The V gene lost 4 bases and the J gene lost 0 bases, with 8 bases spanning the gap. The CDR3 covers 15 residues. The CDR3 sequence: CASSPRDSGANVLTF. For the CDR3, the DNA is TGCGCCAGCAGCCCCCGGGACTCTGGGGCCAACGTCCTGACTTTC.

The chain couples TRBV19 to TRBJ2-3; 11 nucleotides align to TRBD2. Germline V gene lookup returns CDR1 LNHDA and CDR2 SQIVND (reference sequence). J gave up 2 bases and V 1 base, and 2 bases lay outside the gene matches. This CDR3 is 16 amino acids long. The CDR3 loop reads CASSIGTSGSTDTQYF. CDR3 nucleotide sequence: TGTGCCAGTAGTATAGGGACTAGCGGGTCCACAGATACGCAGTATTTT.

This clone showed up just a few times. The J gene is TRBJ2-6, the V gene TRBV30; D is unresolved. Germline V CDR1 and CDR2: GTSNPN, SVGIG (reference sequence). Between the trimmed V and J ends, which lost 4 bases and 0 bases, there was a span of 7 bases. CDR3 length equals 14 residues. CDR3 amino acids: CAWNQASGANVLTF. Here the CDR3 DNA reads TGTGCCTGGAATCAGGCCTCTGGGGCCAACGTCCTGACTTTC.

This clone has a handful of counts. The chain joins TRBV11-3 to TRBJ2-1; D remains ambiguous. The germline V gene has CDR1 SGHNT and CDR2 YENEEA. The CDR3 consists of 14 residues. Trimming took 1 base from V and 4 from J, leaving 8 bases between them. The DNA for the CDR3 is TGTGCCAGCAGCTTAGTAAGAGGATACAATGAGCAGTTCTTC. Amino acid sequence: CASSLVRGYNEQFF. Full variable domain (outside the CDR3, taken from reference TRBV11-3 and TRBJ2-1): EAGVVQSPRYKIIEKKQPVAFWCNPISGHNTLYWYLQNLGQGPELLIRYENEEAVDDSQLPKDRFSAERLKGVDSTLKIQPAELGDSAVYLCASSLVRGYNEQFFGPGTRLTVL.

The J gene is TRBJ1-2, the V gene TRBV14, with D unclear. This CDR3 has 13 amino acids. Trimming stripped 0 bases from V and 7 bases from J, with 9 bases between. From germline, CDR1 is SGHDN and CDR2 FVKESK. The chain's CDR3 is CASSQDLEGGYTF. CDR3 in DNA: TGTGCCAGCAGCCAAGACCTAGAAGGTGGCTACACCTTC.

The V and J genes are TRBV11-3 and TRBJ2-1; TRBD2 is a possible D gene (5 bases). This CDR3 region has 14 residues. V dropped 3 bases and J dropped 3 bases, with 9 bases sitting between them. The germline V gene has CDR1 SGHNT and CDR2 YENEEA. CDR3 nucleotides: TGTGCCAGCAGCTTGGAGCGGAGCTACAATGAGCAGTTCTTC. Protein: CASSLERSYNEQFF.

The chain couples TRBV6-8 to TRBJ1-2, with TRBD1 matching 8 bases. The V and J ends lost 8 bases and 5 bases, in that order; junction bases with no gene match: 7. Per the germline V gene, CDR1 is MNHGY and CDR2 is SAAAGT. The CDR3 consists of 13 residues. DNA for the CDR3: TGTGCCAGCGAACAGGGGGTACTATATGGCTACACCTTC. Translating gives CASEQGVLYGYTF.